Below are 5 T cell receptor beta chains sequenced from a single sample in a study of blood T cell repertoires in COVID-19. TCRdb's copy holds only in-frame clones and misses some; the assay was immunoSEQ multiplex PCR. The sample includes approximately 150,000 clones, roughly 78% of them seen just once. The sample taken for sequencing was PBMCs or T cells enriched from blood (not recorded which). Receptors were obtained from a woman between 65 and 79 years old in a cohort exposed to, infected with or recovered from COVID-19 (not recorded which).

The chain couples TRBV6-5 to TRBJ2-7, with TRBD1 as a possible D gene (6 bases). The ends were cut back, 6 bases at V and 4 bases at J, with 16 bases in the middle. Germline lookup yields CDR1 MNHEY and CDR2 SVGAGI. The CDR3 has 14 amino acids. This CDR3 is CASSYLGGEYEQYF. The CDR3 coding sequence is TGTGCCAGCAGCTATCTTGGGGGCGAGTACGAGCAGTACTTC.

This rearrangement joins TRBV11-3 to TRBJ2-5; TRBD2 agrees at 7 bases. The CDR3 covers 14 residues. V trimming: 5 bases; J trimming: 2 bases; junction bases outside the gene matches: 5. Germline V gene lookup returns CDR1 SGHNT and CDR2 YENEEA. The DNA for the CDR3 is TGTGCCAGCAGCCCCGGGACTACTCAAGAGACCCAGTACTTC. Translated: CASSPGTTQETQYF.

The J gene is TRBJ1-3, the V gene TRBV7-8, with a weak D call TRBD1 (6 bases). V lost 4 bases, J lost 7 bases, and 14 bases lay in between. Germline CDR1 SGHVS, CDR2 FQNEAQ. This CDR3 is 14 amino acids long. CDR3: CASSSNRVGNTIYF. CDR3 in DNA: TGTGCCAGCAGCTCCAACAGGGTGGGGAACACCATATATTTT.

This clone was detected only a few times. CDR3 sequence (DNA): TGCGCCAGCAGCCAAGTAGGACAGACGGTTTGGGAGACCCAGTACTTC. Protein: CASSQVGQTVWETQYF. The genes are TRBV4-1 and TRBJ2-5; a possible D gene is TRBD1 (6 bases). From germline, CDR1 is MGHRA and CDR2 YSYEKL. CDR3 length: 16 residues. Deletions cut 1 base from V and 5 bases from J, with 17 bases between.

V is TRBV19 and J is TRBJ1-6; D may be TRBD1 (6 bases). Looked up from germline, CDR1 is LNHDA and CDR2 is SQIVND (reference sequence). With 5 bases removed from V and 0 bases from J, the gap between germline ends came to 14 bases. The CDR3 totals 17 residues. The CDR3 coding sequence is TGTGCCAGTAGTGAGACAGGAGGTCGCTCCTATAATTCACCCCTCCACTTT. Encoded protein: CASSETGGRSYNSPLHF.